This is a list of T cell receptor beta chains from one sample in a study of Graves' ophthalmopathy and Graves' hyperthyroidism. TCRdb itself ran the multiplex PCR reads through MiXCR, one entry per CDR3 protein. The sample contains around 1,200,000 distinct CDR3 sequences, about 35% of which appear only once. The sample consisted of peripheral blood or thyroid tissue (not recorded which). The origin of the receptors is an adult man with Graves' hyperthyroidism. The CDR3 runs from the conserved cysteine through the conserved F or W. Each record gives: D gene, V gene, CDR3 length, J gene, clone size, CDR3 protein, CDR3 DNA. A D gene is named only where the DNA matches it firmly. Clone size is given for some rows only: seen once, a few or many times, or a class if the clone is expanded.

.	TRBV4-1	14	TRBJ2-5	many	CASRRVGGGETQYF	TGCGCCAGCAGGAGAGTGGGAGGAGGAGAGACCCAGTACTTC
TRBD1	TRBV7-9	15	TRBJ2-5	many	CASSRGDRDQETQYF	TGTGCCAGCAGCCGAGGGGACAGGGATCAAGAGACCCAGTACTTC
.	TRBV7-2	15	TRBJ2-7	many	CASSLSGGENYEQYF	TGTGCCAGCAGCTTAAGCGGAGGGGAAAACTACGAGCAGTACTTC
TRBD2	TRBV11-2	16	TRBJ2-5	many	CASSNPGVAGGETQYF	TGTGCCAGCAGCAACCCCGGGGTAGCGGGAGGAGAGACCCAGTACTTC
.	TRBV7-9	14	TRBJ2-5	many	CASSPGDLRETQYF	TGTGCCAGCAGCCCCGGTGACCTCCGGGAGACCCAGTACTTC
.	TRBV12-3/TRBV12-4	13	TRBJ2-5	few	CASSRVPPETQYF	TGTGCCAGCAGCCGGGTGCCCCCGGAGACCCAGTACTTC
.	TRBV27	15	TRBJ2-7	.	CASSNQGYSSYEQYF	TGTGCCAGCTCTAACCAGGGATATAGCTCCTACGAGCAGTACTTC
.	TRBV29-1	11	TRBJ1-3	.	CSLGDGNTIYF	TGCAGCTTGGGAGATGGAAACACCATATATTTT
.	TRBV10-3	15	TRBJ2-7	.	CAISFRDKSSYEQYF	TGTGCCATCAGTTTCCGGGACAAAAGCTCCTACGAGCAGTACTTC
.	TRBV12-3/TRBV12-4	16	TRBJ2-7	few	CASSNRPTGSSYEQYF	TGTGCCAGCAGTAACAGACCGACTGGGAGCTCCTACGAGCAGTACTTC
.	TRBV5-1	14	TRBJ1-1	many	CASSLESQGDEAFF	TGCGCCAGCAGCTTGGAAAGTCAGGGAGATGAAGCTTTCTTT